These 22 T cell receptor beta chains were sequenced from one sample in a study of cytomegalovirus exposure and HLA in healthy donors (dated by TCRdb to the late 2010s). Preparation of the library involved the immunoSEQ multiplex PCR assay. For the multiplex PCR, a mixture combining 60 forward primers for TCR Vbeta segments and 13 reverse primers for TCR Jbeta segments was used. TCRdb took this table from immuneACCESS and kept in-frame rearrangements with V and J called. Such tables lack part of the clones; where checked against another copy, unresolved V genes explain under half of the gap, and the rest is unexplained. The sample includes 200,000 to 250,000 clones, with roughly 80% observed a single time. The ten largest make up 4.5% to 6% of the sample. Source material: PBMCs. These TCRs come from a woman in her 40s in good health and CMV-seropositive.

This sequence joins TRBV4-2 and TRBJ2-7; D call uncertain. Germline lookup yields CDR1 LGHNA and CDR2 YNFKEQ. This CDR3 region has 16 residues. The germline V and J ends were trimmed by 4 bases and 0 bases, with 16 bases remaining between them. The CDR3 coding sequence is TGTGCCAGCAGCCTAAGAGTAGCCCAAAGCTCCTACGAGCAGTACTTC. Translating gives CASSLRVAQSSYEQYF.

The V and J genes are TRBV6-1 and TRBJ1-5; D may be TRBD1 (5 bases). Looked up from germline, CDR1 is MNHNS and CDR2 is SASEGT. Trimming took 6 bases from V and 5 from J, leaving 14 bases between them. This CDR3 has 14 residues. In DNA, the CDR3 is TGTGCCAGCAGCTCAGGGCCCGGCGATCAGCCCCAGCATTTT. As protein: CASSSGPGDQPQHF.

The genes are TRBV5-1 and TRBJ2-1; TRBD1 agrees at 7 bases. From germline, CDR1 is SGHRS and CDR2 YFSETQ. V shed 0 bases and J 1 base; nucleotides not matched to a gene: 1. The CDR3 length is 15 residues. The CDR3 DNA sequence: TGCGCCAGCAGCTTGGAGGGACAGTCCTACAATGAGCAGTTCTTC. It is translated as CASSLEGQSYNEQFF.

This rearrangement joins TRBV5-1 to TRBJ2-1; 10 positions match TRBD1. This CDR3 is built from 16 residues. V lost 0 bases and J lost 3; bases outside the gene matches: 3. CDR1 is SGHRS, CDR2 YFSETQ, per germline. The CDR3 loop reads CASSLGWDRGYNEQFF. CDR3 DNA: TGCGCCAGCAGCTTGGGTTGGGACAGGGGCTACAATGAGCAGTTCTTC.

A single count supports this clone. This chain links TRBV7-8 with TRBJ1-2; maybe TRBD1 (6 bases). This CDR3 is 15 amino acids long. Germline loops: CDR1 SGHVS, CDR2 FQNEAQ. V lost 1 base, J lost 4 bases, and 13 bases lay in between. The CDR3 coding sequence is TGTGCCAGCAGCTTAGATGGGGGCCCATTCTATGGCTACACCTTC. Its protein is CASSLDGGPFYGYTF.

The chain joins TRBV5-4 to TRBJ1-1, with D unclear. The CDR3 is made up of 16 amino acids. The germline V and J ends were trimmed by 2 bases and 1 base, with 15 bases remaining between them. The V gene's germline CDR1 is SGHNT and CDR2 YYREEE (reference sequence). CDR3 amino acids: CASSFDTALQNTEAFF. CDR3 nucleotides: TGTGCCAGCAGCTTTGACACCGCCCTCCAGAACACTGAAGCTTTCTTT.

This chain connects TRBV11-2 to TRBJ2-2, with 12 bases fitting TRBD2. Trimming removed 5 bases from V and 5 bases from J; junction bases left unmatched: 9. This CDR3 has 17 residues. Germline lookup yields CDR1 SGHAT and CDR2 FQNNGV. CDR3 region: CASSTGLAGIITGELFF. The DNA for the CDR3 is TGTGCCAGCAGCACGGGACTAGCGGGTATTATTACCGGGGAGCTGTTTTTT.

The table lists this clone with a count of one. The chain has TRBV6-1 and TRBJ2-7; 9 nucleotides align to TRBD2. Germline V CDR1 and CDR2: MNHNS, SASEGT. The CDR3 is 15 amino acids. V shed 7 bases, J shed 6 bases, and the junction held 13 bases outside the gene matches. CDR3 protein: CASISGGSGSREQYF. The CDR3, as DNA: TGTGCCAGCATTAGCGGGGGATCCGGCTCTCGCGAGCAGTACTTC.

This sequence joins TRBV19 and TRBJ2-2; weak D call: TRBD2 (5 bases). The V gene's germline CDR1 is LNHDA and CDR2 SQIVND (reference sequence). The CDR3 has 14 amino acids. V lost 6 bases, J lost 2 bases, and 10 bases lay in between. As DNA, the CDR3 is TGTGCCAGTAGCGGCGGGCCAAACACCGGGGAGCTGTTTTTT. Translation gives CASSGGPNTGELFF.

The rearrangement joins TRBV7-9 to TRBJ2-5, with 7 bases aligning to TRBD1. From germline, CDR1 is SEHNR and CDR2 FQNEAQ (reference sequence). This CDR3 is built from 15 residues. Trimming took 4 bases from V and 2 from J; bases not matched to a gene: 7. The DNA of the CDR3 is TGTGCCAGCAGCTCCAAGGGGGCTCGACAAGAGACCCAGTACTTC. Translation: CASSSKGARQETQYF. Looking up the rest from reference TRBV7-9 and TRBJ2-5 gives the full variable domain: DTGVSQNPRHKITKRGQNVTFRCDPISEHNRLYWYRQTLGQGPEFLTYFQNEAQLEKSRLLSDRFSAERPKGSFSTLEIQRTEQGDSAMYLCASSSKGARQETQYFGPGTRLLVL.

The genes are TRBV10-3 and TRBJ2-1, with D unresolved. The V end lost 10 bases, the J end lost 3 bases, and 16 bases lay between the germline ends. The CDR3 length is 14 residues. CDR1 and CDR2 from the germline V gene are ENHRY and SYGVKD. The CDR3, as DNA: TGTGCCACCCGCGGCCTATTCGGCTACAATGAGCAGTTCTTC. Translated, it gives CATRGLFGYNEQFF.

The CDR3 region is CAWSRSGTGGEKLFF. CDR3 DNA: TGTGCCTGGAGCCGCTCCGGGACAGGGGGTGAAAAACTGTTTTTT. The V and J genes are TRBV30 and TRBJ1-4; 11 positions match TRBD1. CDR3 size: 15 residues. J gave up 7 bases and V 3 bases, and 7 bases lay outside the gene matches. Germline assignment: CDR1 GTSNPN and CDR2 SVGIG (reference sequence).

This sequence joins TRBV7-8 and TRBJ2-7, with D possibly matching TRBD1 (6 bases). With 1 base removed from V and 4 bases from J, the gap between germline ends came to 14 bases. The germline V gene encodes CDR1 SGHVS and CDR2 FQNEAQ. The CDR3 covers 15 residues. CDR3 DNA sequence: TGTGCCAGCAGCTTAGAGGACAGCCCATATTACGAGCAGTACTTC. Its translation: CASSLEDSPYYEQYF.

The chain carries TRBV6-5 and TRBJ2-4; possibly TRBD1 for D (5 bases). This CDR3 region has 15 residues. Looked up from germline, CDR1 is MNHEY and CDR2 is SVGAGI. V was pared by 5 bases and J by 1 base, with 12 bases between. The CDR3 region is CASSRGSGAKNIQYF. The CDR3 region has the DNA TGTGCCAGCAGTAGGGGCTCCGGGGCCAAAAACATTCAGTACTTC.

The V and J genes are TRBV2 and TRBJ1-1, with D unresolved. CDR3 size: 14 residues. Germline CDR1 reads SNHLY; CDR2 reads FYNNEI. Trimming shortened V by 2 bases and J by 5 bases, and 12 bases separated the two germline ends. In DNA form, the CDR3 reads TGTGCCAGCAGTGAACGGGTGACGGGGACTGAAGCTTTCTTT. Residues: CASSERVTGTEAFF.

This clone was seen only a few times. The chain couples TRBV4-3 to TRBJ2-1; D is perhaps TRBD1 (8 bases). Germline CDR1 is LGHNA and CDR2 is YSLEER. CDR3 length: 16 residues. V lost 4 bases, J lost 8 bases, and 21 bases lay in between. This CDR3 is CASSLRQGIRGDEQFF. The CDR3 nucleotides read TGCGCCAGCAGCCTAAGACAGGGGATACGGGGGGATGAGCAGTTCTTC.

The CDR3, as DNA: TGTGCCAGCAGCTCCGACGGAGGGAACACTGAAGCTTTCTTT. Residues: CASSSDGGNTEAFF. The chain is built from TRBV7-3 and TRBJ1-1; D ambiguous. This CDR3 spans 14 amino acids. Trimming stripped 4 bases from V and 1 base from J, with 10 bases between. Per germline, CDR1 SGHTA and CDR2 FQGTGA.

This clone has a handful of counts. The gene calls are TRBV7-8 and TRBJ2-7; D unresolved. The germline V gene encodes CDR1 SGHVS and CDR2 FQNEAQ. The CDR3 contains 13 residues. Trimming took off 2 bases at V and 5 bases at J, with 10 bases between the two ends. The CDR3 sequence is CASSLLVGNEQYF. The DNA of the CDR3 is TGTGCCAGCAGCTTACTAGTTGGCAACGAGCAGTACTTC.

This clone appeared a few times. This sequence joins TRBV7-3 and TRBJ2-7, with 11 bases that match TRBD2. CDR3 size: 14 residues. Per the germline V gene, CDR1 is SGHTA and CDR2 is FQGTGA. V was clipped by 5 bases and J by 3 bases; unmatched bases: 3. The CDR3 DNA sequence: TGTGCCAGCAGCCTAGCGGGAGGAGGCTACGAGCAGTACTTC. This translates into CASSLAGGGYEQYF.

CDR3 in amino acids: CASSLGVVGNLAFF. Written as DNA, the CDR3 is TGTGCCAGCAGCTTAGGGGTTGTGGGCAACTTAGCTTTCTTT. This sequence joins TRBV11-3 and TRBJ1-1, with unresolved D. Germline CDR1 SGHNT, CDR2 YENEEA. Trimming took off 1 base at V and 10 bases at J, with 16 bases between the two ends. The CDR3 sequence is 14 residues long.

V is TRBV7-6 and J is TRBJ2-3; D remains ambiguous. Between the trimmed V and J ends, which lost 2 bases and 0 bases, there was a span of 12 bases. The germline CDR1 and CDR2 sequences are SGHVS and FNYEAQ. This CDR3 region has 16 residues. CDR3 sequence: CASSLRAQTSTDTQYF. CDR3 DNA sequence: TGTGCCAGCAGCTTACGCGCGCAAACTAGCACAGATACGCAGTATTTT.

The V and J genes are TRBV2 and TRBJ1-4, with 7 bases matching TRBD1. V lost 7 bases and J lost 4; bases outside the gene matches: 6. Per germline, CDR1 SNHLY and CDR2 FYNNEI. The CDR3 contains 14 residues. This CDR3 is CASTRTGNNEKLFF. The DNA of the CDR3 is TGTGCCAGCACTCGGACAGGAAATAATGAAAAACTGTTTTTT.